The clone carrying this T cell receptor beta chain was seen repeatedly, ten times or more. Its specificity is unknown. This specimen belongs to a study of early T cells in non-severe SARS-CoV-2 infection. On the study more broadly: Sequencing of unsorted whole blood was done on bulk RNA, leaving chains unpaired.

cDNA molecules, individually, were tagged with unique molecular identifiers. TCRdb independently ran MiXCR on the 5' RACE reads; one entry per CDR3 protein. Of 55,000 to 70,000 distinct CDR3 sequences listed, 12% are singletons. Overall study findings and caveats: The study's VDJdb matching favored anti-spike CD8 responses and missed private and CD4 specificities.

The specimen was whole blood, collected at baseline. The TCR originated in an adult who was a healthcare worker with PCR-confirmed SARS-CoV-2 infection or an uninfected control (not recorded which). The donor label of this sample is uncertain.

This chain's CDR3 is CSVEDFPGHNGYTF. CDR3 nucleotide sequence: TGCAGCGTTGAAGATTTCCCAGGGCACAATGGCTACACCTTC. The rearrangement uses TRBV29-1 and TRBJ1-2; D perhaps matches TRBD1 (5 bases). Trimming stripped 0 bases from V and 6 bases from J, with 14 bases between. The CDR3 sequence is 14 residues long. Germline V gene sequence: CDR1 SQVTM, CDR2 ANQGSEA.